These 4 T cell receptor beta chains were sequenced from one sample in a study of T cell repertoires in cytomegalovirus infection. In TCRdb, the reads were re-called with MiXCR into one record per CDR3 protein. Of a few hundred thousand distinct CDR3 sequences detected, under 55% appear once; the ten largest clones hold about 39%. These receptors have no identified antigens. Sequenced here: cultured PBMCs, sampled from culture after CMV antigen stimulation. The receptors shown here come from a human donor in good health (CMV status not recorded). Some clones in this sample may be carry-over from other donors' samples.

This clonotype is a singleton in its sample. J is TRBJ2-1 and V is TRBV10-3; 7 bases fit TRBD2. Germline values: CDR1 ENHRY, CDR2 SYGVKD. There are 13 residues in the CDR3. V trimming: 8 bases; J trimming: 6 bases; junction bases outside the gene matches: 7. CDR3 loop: CAIEAGPPNEQFF. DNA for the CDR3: TGTGCCATCGAAGCGGGACCTCCCAATGAGCAGTTCTTC.

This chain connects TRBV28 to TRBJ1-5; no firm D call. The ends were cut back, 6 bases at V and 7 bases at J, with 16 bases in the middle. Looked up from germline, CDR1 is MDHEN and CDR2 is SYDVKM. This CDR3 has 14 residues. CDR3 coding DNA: TGTGCCAGCAGGCCCCGAGGAGGTCAACAGCCCCAGCATTTT. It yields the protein CASRPRGGQQPQHF. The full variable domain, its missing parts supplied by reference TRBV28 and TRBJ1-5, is DVKVTQSSRYLVKRTGEKVFLECVQDMDHENMFWYRQDPGLGLRLIYFSYDVKMKEKGDIPEGYSVSREKKERFSLILESASTNQTSMYLCASRPRGGQQPQHFGDGTRLSIL.

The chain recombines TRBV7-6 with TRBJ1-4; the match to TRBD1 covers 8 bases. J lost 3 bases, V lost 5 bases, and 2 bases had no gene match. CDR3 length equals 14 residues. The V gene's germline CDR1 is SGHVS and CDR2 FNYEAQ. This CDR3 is CASSRTGSNEKLFF. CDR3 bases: TGTGCCAGCAGCAGGACAGGGTCTAATGAAAAACTGTTTTTT.

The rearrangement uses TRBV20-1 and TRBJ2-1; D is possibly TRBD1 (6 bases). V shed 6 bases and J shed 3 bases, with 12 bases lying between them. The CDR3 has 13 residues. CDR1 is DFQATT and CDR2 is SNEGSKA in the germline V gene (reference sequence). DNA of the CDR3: TGCAGTGCCCCGGGACACATCTACAATGAGCAGTTCTTC. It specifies CSAPGHIYNEQFF.